One sample yielded the 28 T cell receptor beta chains listed below, sequenced in a study of shared clonotypes between healthy human individuals. The method was immunoSEQ multiplex PCR; TCRdb's version includes in-frame clones alone and lacks a portion of them. The table records approximately 2.5 million clones, approximately 94% of them present only once. The material sequenced was naive CD4+ T cells from PBMCs. Described subset: CD45RA+ positively selected. All receptors come from a young man in good health. Some clones in this sample may be carry-over from other donors' samples.

This rearrangement joins TRBV7-2 to TRBJ2-7; possible D gene TRBD1, 5 bases. Trimming took 4 bases from V and 1 from J, leaving 8 bases between them. The CDR3 covers 13 residues. Germline V gene sequence: CDR1 SGHTA, CDR2 FQGNSA. CDR3 in DNA: TGTGCCAGCAGCTGGACACTTTCCTACGAGCAGTACTTC. Residues: CASSWTLSYEQYF.

A note on this clone: The same CDR3 also results from other DNA sequences found in this sample. The chain carries TRBV18 and TRBJ1-5, with D perhaps matching TRBD1 (5 bases). V lost 3 bases and J lost 3, with 6 bases in between. Germline V gene lookup returns CDR1 KGHSH and CDR2 LQKENI. The CDR3 runs 13 residues. The CDR3 loop reads CASSPGDNQPQHF. The CDR3 DNA is TGTGCCAGCTCACCGGGGGACAATCAGCCCCAGCATTTT.

The J gene is TRBJ1-2, the V gene TRBV7-3; D is undetermined. Germline V lookup: CDR1 SGHTA, CDR2 FQGTGA. CDR3 size: 15 residues. With 0 bases removed from V and 8 bases from J, the gap between germline ends came to 16 bases. The CDR3 loop reads CASSLTRTFNGGYTF. DNA of the CDR3: TGTGCCAGCAGCTTAACGAGAACGTTTAACGGCGGCTACACCTTC.

Details on this clone: At the DNA level, this CDR3 is encoded by other sequences in the same sample as well. The genes are TRBV28 and TRBJ1-1, with 7 nucleotides matching TRBD1. V shed 2 bases, J shed 4 bases, and the junction held 1 base outside the gene matches. This CDR3 is 13 amino acids long. Germline lookup yields CDR1 MDHEN and CDR2 SYDVKM. DNA of the CDR3: TGTGCCAGCAGTTTAGCAGGGGGCACTGAAGCTTTCTTT. It is translated as CASSLAGGTEAFF.

The chain combines TRBV4-1 with TRBJ1-4, with D maybe TRBD1 (5 bases). The CDR3 covers 16 residues. V lost 4 bases and J 3 bases, leaving 15 bases between the germline ends. CDR1 and CDR2 (germline): MGHRA, YSYEKL. The DNA of the CDR3 is TGCGCCAGCAGCCTCCTGAGGGGAGCAGCTAATGAAAAACTGTTTTTT. Translated: CASSLLRGAANEKLFF.

The V gene is TRBV5-1, the J gene TRBJ1-4; D is unresolved. Looked up from germline, CDR1 is SGHRS and CDR2 is YFSETQ. The ends were cut back, 4 bases at V and 3 bases at J, with 16 bases in the middle. CDR3 length equals 16 residues. The CDR3 loop is CASSPEPGVANEKLFF. The CDR3, as DNA: TGCGCCAGCAGCCCAGAACCCGGGGTCGCTAATGAAAAACTGTTTTTT. Complete variable domain (other parts from reference TRBV5-1 and TRBJ1-4): KAGVTQTPRYLIKTRGQQVTLSCSPISGHRSVSWYQQTPGQGLQFLFEYFSETQRNKGNFPGRFSGRQFSNSRSEMNVSTLELGDSALYLCASSPEPGVANEKLFFGSGTQLSVL.

The chain combines TRBV10-3 with TRBJ2-7, with TRBD1 matching over 7 bases. CDR1 ENHRY and CDR2 SYGVKD come from the germline V gene. Germline trimming cut 7 bases from V and 4 bases from J; bases unmatched to any gene: 1. The CDR3 has 11 residues. For the CDR3, the DNA is TGTGCCATCAAGACAGGGTACGAGCAGTACTTC. Encoded protein: CAIKTGYEQYF.

Only one count was recorded for this clone. Other DNA sequences from this sample encode an identical CDR3 as well. This rearrangement joins TRBV28 to TRBJ1-2; tentatively, D is TRBD1 (5 bases). Trimming removed 6 bases from V and 4 bases from J, with 12 bases in between. The CDR3 runs 13 residues. CDR1 is MDHEN, CDR2 SYDVKM, per germline. CDR3 in amino acids: CASSLTGPYGYTF. The CDR3 DNA reads TGTGCCAGCAGCCTTACAGGTCCCTATGGCTACACCTTC.

V and J are TRBV27 and TRBJ2-7; TRBD2 might be the D (6 bases). The CDR3 loop spans 15 amino acids. V was trimmed by 6 bases and J by 0 bases, leaving 15 bases between them. Germline loops: CDR1 MNHEY, CDR2 SMNVEV (reference sequence). The CDR3 loop reads CASRVSGTPSYEQYF. DNA of the CDR3: TGTGCCAGCAGGGTTAGCGGCACCCCCTCCTACGAGCAGTACTTC.

This sequence joins TRBV28 and TRBJ1-5; D call uncertain. The germline V gene encodes CDR1 MDHEN and CDR2 SYDVKM. The CDR3 totals 12 residues. The V gene lost 4 bases and the J gene lost 6 bases, with 7 bases spanning the gap. The CDR3 here is CASSSLPQPQHF. The CDR3 DNA reads TGTGCCAGCAGTTCGCTTCCTCAGCCCCAGCATTTT.

For this clone: Other DNA variants within this sample encode the same CDR3. DNA for the CDR3: TGCGCCAGCAGCGCCAGCGGCACAGATACGCAGTATTTT. Translated, it gives CASSASGTDTQYF. V gene TRBV5-1 combines with J gene TRBJ2-3; D gene unclear. Trimming removed 4 bases from V and 1 base from J, with 7 bases in between. CDR1 SGHRS and CDR2 YFSETQ come from the germline V gene. CDR3 length: 13 amino acids.

The chain links TRBV5-4 to TRBJ2-1; 10 bases match TRBD2. Germline CDR1 reads SGHNT; CDR2 reads YYREEE (reference sequence). The J segment lost 4 bases and the V segment lost 9 bases, leaving 16 bases of the junction unmatched. The length of the CDR3 is 17 residues. CDR3 sequence (DNA): TGTGCCACCATGGGCCGCGCGACTAGCGGGCAATACAATGAGCAGTTCTTC. Translated, it gives CATMGRATSGQYNEQFF.

The chain carries TRBV5-5 and TRBJ2-5, with a tentative D call TRBD1 (5 bases). The germline CDR1 and CDR2 sequences are SGHKS and YYEKEE (reference sequence). This CDR3 is 15 amino acids long. The V and J ends lost 0 bases and 4 bases respectively, with 13 bases between them. The CDR3 is CASSLVASGSETQYF. The CDR3, as DNA: TGTGCCAGCAGCTTGGTTGCGTCAGGGTCAGAGACCCAGTACTTC.

The chain joins TRBV28 to TRBJ1-3; no firm D call. Trimming shortened V by 7 bases and J by 0 bases, and 13 bases separated the two germline ends. The CDR3 contains 15 residues. Germline CDR1 is MDHEN and CDR2 is SYDVKM. DNA for the CDR3: TGTGCCAGCAACAGCATAATACGCTCTGGAAACACCATATATTTT. Translating gives CASNSIIRSGNTIYF.

The chain employs TRBV5-1 and TRBJ2-1, with 8 bases identical to TRBD2. V shed 1 base, J shed 6 bases, and the junction held 9 bases outside the gene matches. From germline, CDR1 is SGHRS and CDR2 YFSETQ. This CDR3 comprises 16 residues. The CDR3 is CASSLPTSGSTNEQFF. The CDR3 DNA reads as TGCGCCAGCAGCTTGCCTACGAGCGGGAGTACCAATGAGCAGTTCTTC.

CDR3 region: CASSGSGGTGNTIYF. CDR3 bases: TGTGCCAGCAGTGGCTCAGGGGGCACTGGAAACACCATATATTTT. The chain joins TRBV2 to TRBJ1-3; TRBD1 matches 8 bases. Germline CDR1 is SNHLY and CDR2 is FYNNEI. The V segment lost 4 bases and the J segment 2 bases; nucleotides outside the gene matches: 4. CDR3 length equals 15 residues.

In the case of this clone: Within the sample, other DNA sequences also encode this same CDR3. The genes are TRBV5-1 and TRBJ2-3, with 9 bases fitting TRBD1. The CDR3 loop spans 15 amino acids. Germline CDR1 and CDR2: SGHRS and YFSETQ. Germline trimming cut 0 bases from V and 3 bases from J; bases unmatched to any gene: 2. CDR3 sequence: CASSLGTGDTDTQYF. In DNA, the CDR3 is TGCGCCAGCAGCTTGGGGACAGGGGATACAGATACGCAGTATTTT.

This clone was recorded a few times. The chain employs TRBV4-1 and TRBJ1-2; a possible D gene is TRBD1 (5 bases). Germline V lookup: CDR1 MGHRA, CDR2 YSYEKL. The CDR3 covers 12 residues. V was trimmed by 0 bases and J by 8 bases, leaving 7 bases between them. The CDR3 DNA is TGCGCCAGCAGCCAAGATTGGGGGGGCTACACCTTC. Protein sequence: CASSQDWGGYTF.

The sample holds a few counts of this clone. The chain links TRBV29-1 to TRBJ1-1; a weak D match, TRBD1 (5 bases). Germline V CDR1 and CDR2: SQVTM, ANQGSEA. This CDR3 region has 13 residues. Trimming stripped 3 bases from V and 7 bases from J, with 15 bases between. The chain's CDR3 is CSVEGRVRVEAFF. The DNA for the CDR3 is TGCAGCGTTGAGGGCAGGGTTCGGGTTGAAGCTTTCTTT.

J is TRBJ1-2 and V is TRBV28; maybe TRBD1 (6 bases). The germline V gene has CDR1 MDHEN and CDR2 SYDVKM. Trimming removed 2 bases at V and 2 bases at J, with 15 bases between. The CDR3 has 16 amino acids. CDR3 sequence reads: CASSLVLGGPNYGYTF. Written as DNA, the CDR3 is TGTGCCAGCAGTTTAGTTCTCGGGGGCCCCAACTATGGCTACACCTTC.

The J gene is TRBJ2-7, the V gene TRBV10-3, with 10 bases identical to TRBD1. The CDR3 spans 14 residues. The V gene's germline CDR1 is ENHRY and CDR2 SYGVKD. V lost 6 bases to trimming and J lost 4 bases; unmatched junction nucleotides: 6. Here the CDR3 DNA reads TGTGCCATCAGGGGACAGGGGCCACTTTACGAGCAGTACTTC. As protein: CAIRGQGPLYEQYF.

This clone was seen just once. The chain uses TRBV28 and TRBJ2-7, with 10 bases fitting TRBD2. V trimming: 6 bases; J trimming: 0 bases; junction bases outside the gene matches: 5. Germline CDR1 MDHEN, CDR2 SYDVKM. The CDR3 extends over 15 amino acids. The CDR3 DNA sequence: TGTGCCAGCAGCCAAACTAGCGGGGCCTCCTACGAGCAGTACTTC. The encoded protein is CASSQTSGASYEQYF.

The chain employs TRBV5-1 and TRBJ1-2; D not resolved. Germline assignment: CDR1 SGHRS and CDR2 YFSETQ. V gave up 2 bases and J gave up 2 bases, with 13 bases separating them. This CDR3 is built from 15 residues. The CDR3 DNA is TGCGCCAGCAGCTTTACAGTCTTTGCAAACTATGGCTACACCTTC. This gives the protein CASSFTVFANYGYTF.

This clone was seen a handful of times. Different DNA sequences within this sample yield the same CDR3. The chain combines TRBV11-2 with TRBJ1-1; D call uncertain. CDR1 is SGHAT and CDR2 is FQNNGV in the germline V gene. The CDR3 covers 11 residues. V was clipped by 3 bases and J by 3 bases, with 2 bases between them. DNA of the CDR3: TGTGCCAGCAGCTTTTACACTGAAGCTTTCTTT. This codes for CASSFYTEAFF.

This rearrangement joins TRBV28 to TRBJ2-1; 9 nucleotides match TRBD1. In germline, CDR1 is MDHEN, CDR2 SYDVKM. This CDR3 is 15 amino acids long. Trimming removed 6 bases from V and 3 bases from J; junction bases left unmatched: 6. CDR3 loop: CASSSGQGYYNEQFF. The CDR3 DNA is TGTGCCAGCAGCTCCGGACAGGGGTACTACAATGAGCAGTTCTTC.

The gene calls are TRBV5-4 and TRBJ2-5, with D tentatively TRBD1 (5 bases). This CDR3 contains 16 residues. The V and J ends lost 3 bases and 5 bases respectively, with 20 bases between them. The V gene's germline CDR1 is SGHNT and CDR2 YYREEE (reference sequence). DNA for the CDR3: TGTGCCAGCAGCTACTTAGTGGGGCAGGGATTGGAGACCCAGTACTTC. It is translated as CASSYLVGQGLETQYF.

This sequence joins TRBV9 and TRBJ2-2; TRBD1 or TRBD2 may be the D gene (5 bases each). The germline CDR1 and CDR2 sequences are SGDLS and YYNGEE. V lost 3 bases and J lost 5, with 14 bases in between. The CDR3 is 15 residues long. CDR3 bases: TGTGCCAGCAGCGAGGCCGGGACCTGGACCGGGGAGCTGTTTTTT. This codes for CASSEAGTWTGELFF.

This sequence joins TRBV7-2 and TRBJ1-2; weak D call: TRBD1 (6 bases). Germline-derived CDR1 and CDR2 are SGHTA and FQGNSA. The CDR3 extends over 15 amino acids. V was trimmed by 1 base and J by 4 bases, leaving 13 bases between them. The CDR3 here is CASSLVAQGGYGYTF. DNA for the CDR3: TGTGCCAGCAGCTTAGTCGCACAGGGTGGCTATGGCTACACCTTC. Supplemented by reference TRBV7-2 and TRBJ1-2, the full variable domain reads GAGVSQSPSNKVTEKGKDVELRCDPISGHTALYWYRQSLGQGLEFLIYFQGNSAPDKSGLPSDRFSAERTGGSVSTLTIQRTQQEDSAVYLCASSLVAQGGYGYTFGSGTRLTVV.